These T cell receptor beta chains were read from a single sample in a study of regulatory T cells in long-lasting Graves disease. One entry per CDR3 protein, called by TCRdb with MiXCR from the multiplex PCR reads. The sample lists hundreds of thousands of distinct CDR3 sequences, approximately 15% occurring once. The sample also formed part of further work on T cells in Graves' hyperthyroidism and ophthalmopathy.

The specimen was peripheral blood mononuclear cells (PBMCs), collected at new diagnosis, from a patient treated with antithyroid drugs. These receptors came from a woman aged 25 to 39 with Graves disease. The CDR3 runs from the conserved cysteine through the conserved F or W. D genes are given only for firm matches. Size is stated for part of the rows, as once, few or many counts, or as a class when the clone is expanded.

clone_size	v_call	d_call	j_call	cdr3_length	cdr3_nt	cdr3_aa
.	TRBV6-2/TRBV6-3	TRBD1	TRBJ2-5	13	TGTGCCAGCAGTTGGGACAGGACGCAGACCCAGTACTTC	CASSWDRTQTQYF
.	TRBV27	.	TRBJ1-4	14	TGTGCCAGCGGGACCTTTGCAACTAATGAAAAACTGTTTTTT	CASGTFATNEKLFF
.	TRBV24-1	TRBD1	TRBJ2-2	16	TGTGCCACCAGTGATTCCGGGACAGCCGTCAGCCGGGAGCTGTTTTTT	CATSDSGTAVSRELFF
.	TRBV7-2	.	TRBJ2-1	13	TGTGCCAGCAGCTTAAACGGTGGCGGTGAGCAGTTCTTC	CASSLNGGGEQFF
.	TRBV5-6	.	TRBJ1-3	17	TGTGCCAGCAGCTTGACTATCGGCGGAGCCTCTGGAAACACCATATATTTT	CASSLTIGGASGNTIYF
many	TRBV20-1	TRBD2	TRBJ2-7	15	TGCAGTGCTGGGACTAGCGGGAGCAAATCCTACGAGCAGTACTTC	CSAGTSGSKSYEQYF
.	TRBV5-1	.	TRBJ1-3	16	TGCGCCAGCAGCTTGGCGTCGGGGTCTAACGGAAACACCATATATTTT	CASSLASGSNGNTIYF
many	TRBV5-6	TRBD1	TRBJ2-1	15	TGTGCCAGCAGCCTAACCGGGACAGGGGCGGATGAGCAGTTCTTC	CASSLTGTGADEQFF
many	TRBV28	TRBD2	TRBJ2-1	14	TGTGCCACCACATCCACTAGCGGGATCAATGAGCAGTTCTTC	CATTSTSGINEQFF
many	TRBV7-8	TRBD2	TRBJ2-7	18	TGTGCCAGCAGCGGACCGGGACTAGCGGGAGTCGGGGTATACGAGCAGTACTTC	CASSGPGLAGVGVYEQYF
.	TRBV20-1	.	TRBJ1-4	14	TGCAGTGCTAGAGATCCCTTGGCAGATGAAAAACTGTTTTTT	CSARDPLADEKLFF
few	TRBV5-1	.	TRBJ2-2	14	TGCGCCAGCAGCCCAGGGACATCCGCCGGGGAGCTGTTTTTT	CASSPGTSAGELFF
few	TRBV20-1	.	TRBJ2-2	14	TGCAGTGCTAGCGGGTTAACGAACACCGGGGAGCTGTTTTTT	CSASGLTNTGELFF
few	TRBV20-1	.	TRBJ1-5	14	TGCAGTGCAAACACGGTGAATAGCAATCAGCCCCAGCATTTT	CSANTVNSNQPQHF
few	TRBV2	.	TRBJ2-7	15	TGTGCCAGCAGTGACTCCGGATTTAGCTCCTACGAGCAGTACTTC	CASSDSGFSSYEQYF
few	TRBV18	TRBD1	TRBJ2-2	16	TGTGCCAGCTCACCCGGAGGACAGGGGACCGCCGGGGAGCTGTTTTTT	CASSPGGQGTAGELFF
.	TRBV6-9	.	TRBJ2-1	17	TGTGCCAGCAGTGATGGACGTGGGGGACTTCAATACAATGAGCAGTTCTTC	CASSDGRGGLQYNEQFF
.	TRBV27	.	TRBJ1-4	15	TGTGCCACCAGTACCACAGGAGCAACTAATGAAAAACTGTTTTTT	CATSTTGATNEKLFF
.	TRBV5-6	.	TRBJ2-7	15	TGTGCCAGCAGCAATCAGGGGGGAAAGTTCTACGAGCAGTACTTC	CASSNQGGKFYEQYF
.	TRBV4-1	.	TRBJ2-3	17	TGCGCCAGCAGCCAAGATGGGGGGTCGGGAGGCACAGATACGCAGTATTTT	CASSQDGGSGGTDTQYF
.	TRBV24-1	.	TRBJ1-4	13	TGTGCCACCAGTGCTAGGGGCCATGAAAAACTGTTTTTT	CATSARGHEKLFF
.	TRBV13	.	TRBJ2-7	14	TGTGCCAGCAGCTTTCTGACAACCACCTACGAGCAGTACTTC	CASSFLTTTYEQYF
.	TRBV7-3	TRBD2	TRBJ2-1	15	TGTGCCAGCAGCCCGACTAGCGGGAGCAACACCCAGGAGTTCTTC	CASSPTSGSNTQEFF
many	TRBV3-1	.	TRBJ1-1	13	TGTGCCAGCAGCCGGAGGGGAGACACTGAAGCTTTCTTT	CASSRRGDTEAFF
few	TRBV27	TRBD1	TRBJ2-4	15	TGTGCCAGCAGAGAACTGGGACAGACTAAAAACATTCAGTACTTC	CASRELGQTKNIQYF
.	TRBV28	.	TRBJ1-2	13	TGTGCCAGCAAGGATTCAGGGGCTGAGGGCTACACCTTC	CASKDSGAEGYTF
.	TRBV7-3	.	TRBJ2-7	15	TGTGCCAGCAGCCCCCATACAGACTTCTACTACGAGCAGTACTTC	CASSPHTDFYYEQYF
many	TRBV12-3/TRBV12-4	.	TRBJ2-4	13	TGTGCCAGCAGTTTATCGGGGCAAAACATTCAGTACTTC	CASSLSGQNIQYF
many	TRBV6-1	.	TRBJ1-1	11	TGTGCCAGCAGGGAAGGCACTGAAGCTTTCTTT	CASREGTEAFF
.	TRBV18	.	TRBJ2-7	15	TGTGCCAGCTCACCCGGCGCGCTAGCGAGCTACGGGCAGTACTTC	CASSPGALASYGQYF
few	TRBV28	TRBD2	TRBJ2-5	15	TGTGCCAGCAGTTGGGGCGGGAGGGCTGCAGAGACCCAGTACTTC	CASSWGGRAAETQYF
.	TRBV6-1	.	TRBJ1-4	14	TGTACCAGCAAGGGTCAAGGGGCGGGTGAAAAACTGTTTTTT	CTSKGQGAGEKLFF
medium-sized	TRBV28	.	TRBJ2-1	15	TGTGCCAGCAGTTTACTGGCCCCCCGGGCCAATGAGCAGTTCTTC	CASSLLAPRANEQFF
.	TRBV20-1	.	TRBJ2-1	14	TGCAGTGCTAACCGACAGGGGAGGGGCAATGAGCAGTTCTTC	CSANRQGRGNEQFF
.	TRBV5-5	TRBD2	TRBJ2-4	14	TGTGCCAGCAGCTTGAATCCAGCGGGAGGGCGCCGGTACTTC	CASSLNPAGGRRYF
.	TRBV4-1	.	TRBJ2-1	13	TGCGCCAGCAGCCAGGGAATTGGGGGTGAGCAGTTCTTC	CASSQGIGGEQFF
many	TRBV29-1	.	TRBJ2-5	17	TGCAGCGTTGAATTTTGGCAGAATCTCCTAAACCAAGAGACCCAGTACTTC	CSVEFWQNLLNQETQYF
once	TRBV19	.	TRBJ1-1	13	TGTGCCAGTAGTATCCGGGACACTACTGAAGCTTTCTTT	CASSIRDTTEAFF
many	TRBV10-3	.	TRBJ2-1	12	TGTGCCATCAGTGCCGCTTACAATGAGCAGTTCTTC	CAISAAYNEQFF
many	TRBV28	.	TRBJ1-1	12	TGTGCCAGCAGAGACCCGAACACTGAAGCTTTCTTT	CASRDPNTEAFF
few	TRBV19	TRBD1	TRBJ1-2	13	TGTGCCAGTAGTATTGGGGACAGGGTTGGCTACACCTTC	CASSIGDRVGYTF
few	TRBV20-1	TRBD2	TRBJ2-2	15	TGCAGTGCTTGGGCTAGCGGGAGTGGGCCCGGGGAGCTGTTTTTT	CSAWASGSGPGELFF
.	TRBV6-1	.	TRBJ1-5	14	TGTGCCAGCAGTCCAATGATTAGCAATCAGCCCCAGCATTTT	CASSPMISNQPQHF
once	TRBV6-1	.	TRBJ1-6	14	TGTGCCAGCAGTGGGGGGAACTTTAATTCACCCCTCCACTTT	CASSGGNFNSPLHF
many	TRBV28	TRBD1	TRBJ2-7	18	TGTGCCAGCATTGGATCCCTTGGACAGGGGAGTAAGTCCTACGAGCAGTACTTC	CASIGSLGQGSKSYEQYF
.	TRBV28	.	TRBJ1-3	15	TGTGCCAGCCTTCTGTCTGGGGGAGCAGGAAACACCATATATTTT	CASLLSGGAGNTIYF
.	TRBV9	.	TRBJ2-7	13	TGTGCCAGCAGCCCAATCTCGCCATACGAGCAGTACTTC	CASSPISPYEQYF
many	TRBV30	.	TRBJ2-1	12	TGTGCCACAAGTCGGCCCCTCGTGGGGCAGTTCTTC	CATSRPLVGQFF
.	TRBV3-1	.	TRBJ1-3	13	TGTGCCAGCAGCCAAGAGGGCGGAAACACCATATATTTT	CASSQEGGNTIYF
many	TRBV5-1	.	TRBJ1-1	14	TGCGCCAGCAGACCGACCCTCCCGGGTAATGAAGCTTTCTTT	CASRPTLPGNEAFF
many	TRBV29-1	.	TRBJ1-2	11	TGCAGCGTAAGACAGACCTATGGCTACACCTTC	CSVRQTYGYTF
.	TRBV5-1	.	TRBJ2-1	16	TGCGCCAGCAGCCGACCCGGGACTTACCCCCCTACGGAGCAGTTCTTC	CASSRPGTYPPTEQFF
.	TRBV5-1	.	TRBJ1-1	14	TGCGCCAGCAGCGATACAGGGAAAGGCACTGAAGCTTTCTTT	CASSDTGKGTEAFF
few	TRBV3-1	TRBD1	TRBJ1-2	14	TGTGCCAGCAGCCAAGATGGGGACAGCTATGGCTACACCTTC	CASSQDGDSYGYTF
few	TRBV24-1	.	TRBJ2-3	15	TGTGCCACCAGTAGCTCAGGGTTCATCGCAGATACGCAGTATTTT	CATSSSGFIADTQYF
many	TRBV28	.	TRBJ2-7	14	TGTGCCAGCATTTCCGCAGTTCCTCCCTACGAGCAGTACTTC	CASISAVPPYEQYF